The 19 T cell receptor beta chains in this list originate from one sample, sequenced in a study of control samples from healthy donors and cancer patients. The method was immunoSEQ multiplex PCR; TCRdb's version includes in-frame clones alone and lacks a portion of them. Here the sample spans approximately 100,000 clones, less than 85% being singletons. The sequencing input was PBMCs. The receptor set was obtained from a man between 65 and 80 years old with lung cancer.

The chain combines TRBV5-8 with TRBJ2-5, with TRBD2 matching over 15 bases. The CDR3 extends over 17 amino acids. Unmatched junction bases numbered 4, after V lost 0 bases and J lost 4 bases. Germline CDR1 reads SGHTS; CDR2 reads YDEGEE. CDR3 in DNA: TGTGCCAGCAGCTTGGGAGGACTAGCGGGGGGGAGAGAGACCCAGTACTTC. It is translated as CASSLGGLAGGRETQYF.

V and J are TRBV6-4 and TRBJ2-2, with D possibly being TRBD1 (6 bases). The CDR3 has 13 residues. The V gene's germline CDR1 is MRHNA and CDR2 SNTAGT. V was pared by 6 bases and J by 6 bases, with 11 bases between. CDR3: CASRTGTAGELFF. The CDR3 coding sequence is TGTGCCAGCAGAACAGGGACCGCCGGGGAGCTGTTTTTT.

This clone was seen a single time. The CDR3 coding sequence is TGTGCCAGCAGCGCTGGGACATCTAGCAATCAGCCCCAGCATTTT. It encodes CASSAGTSSNQPQHF. J is TRBJ1-5 and V is TRBV9; weak D call: TRBD1 (6 bases). The ends were cut back, 3 bases at V and 0 bases at J, with 10 bases in the middle. Germline V gene lookup returns CDR1 SGDLS and CDR2 YYNGEE. The CDR3 covers 15 residues.

V and J are TRBV10-2 and TRBJ2-3; D unresolved. The CDR3 extends over 15 amino acids. Germline loops: CDR1 WSHSY, CDR2 SAAADI. The germline V and J ends were trimmed by 7 bases and 0 bases, with 14 bases remaining between them. The CDR3 DNA follows: TGCGCCAGCACCGAGTGGCGTTCTAGCACAGATACGCAGTATTTT. Its protein product is CASTEWRSSTDTQYF.

This sequence joins TRBV19 and TRBJ1-4; D is perhaps TRBD1 (5 bases). Trimming pared 4 bases from V and 8 bases from J, leaving 11 bases between. CDR3 length: 13 residues. CDR1 is LNHDA, CDR2 SQIVND, per germline (reference sequence). The CDR3 bases are TGTGCCAGTAGTACCGGGGCTTCCGAAAAACTGTTTTTT. Amino acid sequence: CASSTGASEKLFF.

This clone was recorded only once. The chain carries TRBV4-1 and TRBJ2-7; unclear D gene. Germline V gene data show CDR1 as MGHRA and CDR2 as YSYEKL. The CDR3 is made up of 14 amino acids. V was pared by 4 bases and J by 2 bases, with 12 bases between. The CDR3 is CASSREDGPYEQYF. CDR3 DNA sequence: TGCGCCAGCAGCCGAGAAGACGGTCCCTACGAGCAGTACTTC.

This sequence joins TRBV4-1 and TRBJ2-3; the match to TRBD2 covers 8 bases. The CDR3 loop spans 16 amino acids. The germline V gene has CDR1 MGHRA and CDR2 YSYEKL. After removal of 0 bases from V and 3 bases from J, the junction contained 5 bases not matched to a gene. The CDR3 nucleotides read TGCGCCAGCAGCCAAGACGGGGGGGCCGGGACAGATACGCAGTATTTT. It yields the protein CASSQDGGAGTDTQYF.

This chain connects TRBV4-1 to TRBJ2-5; the D gene is possibly TRBD1 (6 bases). The ends were cut back, 3 bases at V and 6 bases at J, with 17 bases in the middle. Germline V gene data show CDR1 as MGHRA and CDR2 as YSYEKL. This CDR3 is 15 amino acids long. The CDR3 region has the DNA TGCGCCAGCAGCCACCCCCGAGGGGGTTCGAAGACCCAGTACTTC. This gives the protein CASSHPRGGSKTQYF.

This chain uses TRBV30 with TRBJ2-1, with D possibly being TRBD2 (6 bases). Germline CDR1 and CDR2: GTSNPN and SVGIG (reference sequence). The CDR3 loop spans 14 amino acids. V gave up 6 bases and J gave up 3 bases, with 15 bases separating them. This CDR3 reads CACGTGVGYNEQFF. The CDR3 coding sequence is TGTGCCTGTGGGACGGGGGTTGGCTACAATGAGCAGTTCTTC.

On this clone: Different DNA sequences within this sample yield the same CDR3. The chain joins TRBV2 to TRBJ1-2; D is undetermined. There are 13 residues in the CDR3. Trimming shortened V by 3 bases and J by 0 bases, and 5 bases separated the two germline ends. The germline CDR1 and CDR2 sequences are SNHLY and FYNNEI. For the CDR3, the DNA is TGTGCCAGCAGTGAGAGAGCTAACTATGGCTACACCTTC. Protein product: CASSERANYGYTF.

V is TRBV7-2 and J is TRBJ2-2; unclear D gene. Germline V lookup: CDR1 SGHTA, CDR2 FQGNSA. V dropped 1 base and J dropped 1 base, with 7 bases sitting between them. The CDR3 covers 15 residues. This chain's CDR3 is CASSLGWLNTGELFF. DNA of the CDR3: TGTGCCAGCAGCTTAGGATGGTTGAACACCGGGGAGCTGTTTTTT. The variable domain in full, with the rest retrieved from reference TRBV7-2 and TRBJ2-2, is GAGVSQSPSNKVTEKGKDVELRCDPISGHTALYWYRQSLGQGLEFLIYFQGNSAPDKSGLPSDRFSAERTGGSVSTLTIQRTQQEDSAVYLCASSLGWLNTGELFFGEGSRLTVL.

Here the CDR3 DNA reads TGCGCCAGCAGCTTGGTTGCCAGTTTGAACACTGAAGCTTTCTTT. Its protein product is CASSLVASLNTEAFF. V gene TRBV5-1 combines with J gene TRBJ1-1; D is uncertain. V was cut by 0 bases and J by 0 bases, with 9 bases left in between. The CDR3 runs to 15 residues. The germline V gene has CDR1 SGHRS and CDR2 YFSETQ.

The chain has TRBV7-9 and TRBJ1-2; weak D call: TRBD1 (6 bases). There are 16 residues in the CDR3. Germline values: CDR1 SEHNR, CDR2 FQNEAQ (reference sequence). V was pared by 4 bases and J by 5 bases, with 20 bases between. The CDR3: CASSYEDRRGYYGYTF. Here the CDR3 DNA reads TGTGCCAGCAGCTACGAGGACAGAAGGGGTTATTATGGCTACACCTTC.

The gene calls are TRBV28 and TRBJ1-5; 10 bases map to TRBD1. The CDR3 consists of 16 residues. The germline V gene has CDR1 MDHEN and CDR2 SYDVKM. Trimming cost V 5 bases and J 4 bases; bases outside gene matches: 8. CDR3 region: CASSRDRGPGNQPQHF. In DNA, the CDR3 is TGTGCCAGCAGTAGGGACAGGGGTCCTGGTAATCAGCCCCAGCATTTT.

This clone was picked up one time. The chain couples TRBV4-3 to TRBJ2-4; 9 nucleotides align to TRBD1. The CDR3 has 14 amino acids. Germline CDR1 and CDR2: LGHNA and YSLEER. The V gene end was trimmed by 4 bases and the J gene end by 4 bases; junction bases not matched to a gene: 2. The CDR3 DNA reads TGCGCCAGCAGCCGGGGACAGGGAAAAAACATTCAGTACTTC. This codes for CASSRGQGKNIQYF.

The chain uses TRBV5-1 and TRBJ2-5; TRBD1 aligns across 9 bases. Looked up from germline, CDR1 is SGHRS and CDR2 is YFSETQ. J gave up 3 bases and V 2 bases, and 8 bases lay outside the gene matches. The CDR3 runs to 16 residues. CDR3 nucleotides: TGCGCCAGCAGCTTTTACAGGGGGCGCGGGGAAGAGACCCAGTACTTC. Its protein product is CASSFYRGRGEETQYF.

V gene TRBV6-1 combines with J gene TRBJ2-1; D tentatively fits TRBD1 or TRBD2 (5 bases each). The germline V gene has CDR1 MNHNS and CDR2 SASEGT. Trimming left V 1 base short and J 10 bases short, with 17 bases between. The CDR3 has 15 residues. The CDR3 DNA follows: TGTGCCAGCAGTGAAGAGGGGACCCCCGCGGAGGAGCAGTTCTTC. Translating gives CASSEEGTPAEEQFF.

The genes are TRBV19 and TRBJ2-1; TRBD1 or TRBD2 may be the D gene (5 bases each). Trimming shortened V by 6 bases and J by 6 bases, and 15 bases separated the two germline ends. This CDR3 is built from 14 residues. Per germline, CDR1 LNHDA and CDR2 SQIVND (reference sequence). The CDR3 sequence: CASSESQRGNEQFF. The DNA of the CDR3 is TGTGCCAGTAGCGAGAGTCAGAGGGGCAATGAGCAGTTCTTC. The entire variable domain, with the rest obtained from reference TRBV19 and TRBJ2-1, is as follows: DGGITQSPKYLFRKEGQNVTLSCEQNLNHDAMYWYRQDPGQGLRLIYYSQIVNDFQKGDIAEGYSVSREKKESFPLTVTSAQKNPTAFYLCASSESQRGNEQFFGPGTRLTVL.

This rearrangement joins TRBV5-4 to TRBJ2-3, with D tentatively TRBD1 (5 bases). The CDR3 length is 14 residues. The germline V gene encodes CDR1 SGHNT and CDR2 YYREEE (reference sequence). V gave up 0 bases and J gave up 7 bases, with 12 bases separating them. In nucleotides, the CDR3 is TGTGCCAGCAGCTTGGAGGCAGGGCATCATACGCAGTATTTT. Translated, it gives CASSLEAGHHTQYF.